This TCR beta chain was found in a study of CD8 T cells in ankylosing spondylitis. This clonotype was observed many times. As yet, its antigen is unknown. Study observations and caveats: Peripheral blood held disease-linked clones only at relatively low frequency, and these were CD8+.

TCRdb re-called the 5' RACE reads through MiXCR, storing one row per CDR3 protein. The sample shows some 200,000 distinct CDR3 sequences, about 18% of them seen only once. The CDR3 has 13 residues. V lost 4 bases and J 1 base, leaving 8 bases between the germline ends. Germline assignment: CDR1 LGHDT and CDR2 YNNKEL (reference sequence). The chain joins TRBV3-1 to TRBJ2-7; tentative D call: TRBD1 (5 bases). The sample comprised blood, either unsorted or a sorted T cell fraction (not recorded which). The sequence came from a male donor under 30 with ankylosing spondylitis or in good health (not recorded which). The CDR3 nucleotides are TGTGCCAGCAGCCTCAGGGAATCCTACGAGCAGTACTTC. Translating it yields CASSLRESYEQYF.